Listed here is a single T cell receptor (beta chain). The ends lost 5 bases at V and 3 bases at J; junction bases unmatched: 5. This CDR3 is 14 amino acids long. CDR1 and CDR2 (germline): SGHRS, YFSETQ. Generated by immunoSEQ multiplex PCR, the TCRdb table keeps only in-frame clones and is missing some. The sample has hundreds of thousands of clones, around 93% seen once. The data are from a study of T cell responses to AZD1222 COVID-19 vaccine. The chain is built from TRBV5-1 and TRBJ2-7, with TRBD1 identical over 10 bases. Sequenced material: peripheral blood, taken on day 0 of MenACWY control vaccination. This clonotype was sampled from an adult in good health. CDR3: CASSEGTGDYEQYF. The CDR3 DNA reads TGCGCCAGCAGTGAGGGGACAGGGGACTACGAGCAGTACTTC.